These 13 T cell receptor beta chains originate from one sample sequenced in a study of shared clonotypes between healthy human individuals. Method: immunoSEQ multiplex PCR; TCRdb's copy keeps in-frame clones and lacks some. Of 2.5 million or so clones detected, around nine tenths appear once; the ten largest clones hold 0.11% to 0.15%. Sequences were obtained from naive CD4+ T cells sorted from blood. Indicated subset: CD45RA+ positively selected. These receptors were obtained from a young man in good health.

The chain joins TRBV30 to TRBJ2-2; D may be TRBD1 or TRBD2 (6 bases each). Trimming pared 7 bases from V and 5 bases from J, leaving 14 bases between. Germline V gene lookup returns CDR1 GTSNPN and CDR2 SVGIG (reference sequence). This CDR3 spans 13 amino acids. For the CDR3, the DNA is TGTGCCTCGAAGGGGGGAAGGACCGGGGAGCTGTTTTTT. It codes for CASKGGRTGELFF.

The rearrangement links TRBV6-6 to TRBJ2-5; D not resolved. This CDR3 is built from 13 residues. Germline values: CDR1 MNHNY, CDR2 SVGAGI (reference sequence). The ends were cut back, 6 bases at V and 5 bases at J, with 13 bases in the middle. DNA for the CDR3: TGTGCCAGCAGCCCCGGCGTCGTGGAGACCCAGTACTTC. Amino acids: CASSPGVVETQYF.

The genes are TRBV6-1 and TRBJ2-7; possibly TRBD2 for D (6 bases). In germline, CDR1 is MNHNS, CDR2 SASEGT. With 1 base removed from V and 3 bases from J, the gap between germline ends came to 13 bases. The CDR3 is 15 amino acids. The CDR3 loop reads CASSEGGLGGYEQYF. The CDR3 bases are TGTGCCAGCAGTGAAGGGGGCCTCGGGGGCTACGAGCAGTACTTC.

J is TRBJ1-4 and V is TRBV5-6; D is unresolved. Trimming removed 3 bases from V and 8 bases from J, with 11 bases in between. The CDR3 has 13 residues. The germline V gene has CDR1 SGHDT and CDR2 YYEEEE. CDR3 sequence reads: CASSWSGEEKLFF. CDR3 bases: TGTGCCAGCAGCTGGAGTGGGGAGGAAAAACTGTTTTTT.

This chain connects TRBV18 to TRBJ1-2; the match to TRBD1 covers 9 bases. J was trimmed by 6 bases and V by 5 bases; bases with no gene match: 13. CDR3 size: 16 residues. Per the germline V gene, CDR1 is KGHSH and CDR2 is LQKENI. The CDR3 sequence is CASSKAGTGIEDGYTF. In DNA form, the CDR3 reads TGTGCCAGCTCAAAAGCCGGGACAGGGATCGAGGATGGCTACACCTTC.

The chain recombines TRBV5-1 with TRBJ2-3; 7 bases are shared with TRBD2. Germline lookup yields CDR1 SGHRS and CDR2 YFSETQ. V lost 4 bases and J lost 6; bases outside the gene matches: 23. This CDR3 has 19 residues. DNA for the CDR3: TGCGCCAGCAGCCCCCGCGGCCCCCGGGTACTAGCGCCGCGGGATACGCAGTATTTT. Protein sequence: CASSPRGPRVLAPRDTQYF.

V gene TRBV11-2 combines with J gene TRBJ2-5; D gene unclear. Trimming left V 6 bases short and J 0 bases short, with 8 bases between. CDR1 is SGHAT, CDR2 FQNNGV, per germline. This CDR3 comprises 13 residues. The CDR3 DNA sequence: TGTGCCAGCAGTTCGTCGCACCAAGAGACCCAGTACTTC. Protein product: CASSSSHQETQYF.

V gene TRBV7-2 combines with J gene TRBJ1-3, with D possibly TRBD1 on 6 matching bases. The V gene's germline CDR1 is SGHTA and CDR2 FQGNSA. V was pared by 2 bases and J by 2 bases, with 19 bases between. This CDR3 spans 18 amino acids. CDR3 sequence reads: CASSLTLWGPPPGNTIYF. The DNA of the CDR3 is TGTGCCAGCAGCTTAACTTTGTGGGGGCCTCCTCCTGGAAACACCATATATTTT. Drawing the rest from reference TRBV7-2 and TRBJ1-3, the complete variable domain is GAGVSQSPSNKVTEKGKDVELRCDPISGHTALYWYRQSLGQGLEFLIYFQGNSAPDKSGLPSDRFSAERTGGSVSTLTIQRTQQEDSAVYLCASSLTLWGPPPGNTIYFGEGSWLTVV.

J is TRBJ2-7 and V is TRBV4-1; 8 bases fit TRBD1. CDR1 and CDR2 (germline): MGHRA, YSYEKL. Germline trimming cut 0 bases from V and 4 bases from J; bases unmatched to any gene: 2. This CDR3 is 14 amino acids long. As DNA, the CDR3 is TGCGCCAGCAGCCAAGAAGGGACAGGATACGAGCAGTACTTC. Translation: CASSQEGTGYEQYF.

Of note for this clone: Other DNA sequences from this sample encode an identical CDR3 as well. CDR3 nucleotides: TGTGCCAGCAGCCTCGGGACGGTTAGCACAGATACGCAGTATTTT. This codes for CASSLGTVSTDTQYF. The chain has TRBV11-2 and TRBJ2-3; either TRBD1 or TRBD2 may fit D (5 bases each). The ends were cut back, 5 bases at V and 0 bases at J, with 12 bases in the middle. Germline V gives CDR1 SGHAT, CDR2 FQNNGV. The CDR3 spans 15 residues.

The chain uses TRBV12-5 and TRBJ1-2; no clear D. Trimming cost V 1 base and J 6 bases, with 12 bases left between them. Germline values: CDR1 LGHNT, CDR2 FRNRAP. This CDR3 region has 14 residues. In nucleotides, the CDR3 is TGTGCTAGTGGTTTGGGAACAGTGGGAAATGGCTACACCTTC. Its translation: CASGLGTVGNGYTF.

The rearrangement uses TRBV7-9 and TRBJ1-2; D might be TRBD1 (5 bases). The V gene's germline CDR1 is SEHNR and CDR2 FQNEAQ (reference sequence). The CDR3 runs to 15 residues. V lost 4 bases to trimming and J lost 2 bases, with 14 bases between them. CDR3 DNA sequence: TGTGCCAGCAGCTACTTAGCCGGGACGAACTATGGCTACACCTTC. Translating gives CASSYLAGTNYGYTF.

This chain uses TRBV11-2 with TRBJ2-5; D is perhaps TRBD1 (7 bases). Germline CDR1 reads SGHAT; CDR2 reads FQNNGV. Between the trimmed V and J ends, which lost 5 bases and 4 bases, there was a span of 17 bases. CDR3 length equals 15 residues. The DNA of the CDR3 is TGTGCCAGCAGCCAGGACGGAGGGACAGCAGAGACCCAGTACTTC. This codes for CASSQDGGTAETQYF.